The source of this T cell receptor (beta chain) is a study of shared clonotypes between healthy human individuals (TCRdb year 2020). Turning to the overall study: The cohort included a few men and a couple of women between 18 and 49 years of age. Blood TCR repertoires of about five healthy adults were deeply sequenced to estimate repertoire size and the extent of clonotype sharing between individuals. To increase sequencing depth and limit assay-specific biases, different laboratories used diverse techniques to prepare libraries and sequence TCR repertoires. Per donor, three plates each were used for CD4 naive and CD4 memory, two for CD8 naive, and one for CD8 memory. Leukapheresis yielded between about 0.94 and 9.5 billion PBMCs per donor.

Trimming removed 1 base from V and 9 bases from J, leaving 13 bases between the germline ends. CDR1 and CDR2, looked up from the germline V gene (reference sequence), are SEHNR and FQNEAQ. The CDR3 holds 15 amino acids from the cysteine to the phenylalanine. Of the read, only the CDR3 DNA is kept; its 45 bases are in frame from base 1. This clone was detected only once. Its target antigen remains unknown. Nothing much larger sits one base from this clone, and base qualities are not available. The donors were healthy, HIV-negative adults who had no recently reported acute infections or vaccinations. Only Caucasian adults living in Nashville, Tennessee, USA were represented among the donors. CD4+ T cells were enriched through magnetic negative selection, after which naive cells were positively selected on CD45RA and the remaining negative fraction served as the memory subset. Blood was obtained by leukapheresis, after which PBMCs were separated by Ficoll-Histopaque density gradient centrifugation and cryopreserved in liquid nitrogen vapor phase. Analytical flow cytometry was used to check the purity and quantity of each magnetically sorted T cell population. From each sorted fraction, genomic DNA was isolated and quantified by UV absorbance on a Nanodrop 2000c.

The paper's findings and limits, for the study overall: Larger estimated clonotype richness was generally found for naive subsets than for memory subsets. Rarefaction of sorted-subset datasets indicated incomplete sequencing despite the large sequencing depth. Pairwise subsampling led to the expectation that sequencing depth would affect the degree of clonotype sharing among donors. Compared with non-shared clonotypes, the clonotypes found in all four sorted-subset donors had higher generation probabilities. Because the study included a small number of donors, the genetic and exposure-history diversity represented was limited. Only blood was sampled, and tissue TCR repertoires likely differ from those in blood. Approximately 5% of naive CD4, 3% to 4% of naive CD8, roughly 2.5% of memory CD4, and around 0.4% of memory CD8 clonotypes were shared across several donors.

TCR CDR3 regions were amplified from genomic DNA by multiplex PCR using the deep immunoSEQ assay. Genomic DNA extracted from each cell subset was distributed evenly over all wells of several immunoSEQ 96-well plates, and each plate served as one replicate. For sorted subsets, around 200 ng genomic DNA, equal to about 30,000 T cell genomes, was loaded into each replicate PCR. Purified libraries were quantified with a Qubit 3.0 fluorometer, sized on a Bioanalyzer 2100, and re-quantified with the KAPA Library Quantification kit. Every immunoSEQ 96-well plate was sequenced on a dedicated single-read 150-cycle Illumina NextSeq 550 flow cell. Processing in the source paper ran as follows. Because the immunoSEQ output included only junctional sequences and no quality scores, the filtering could not be the same as the filtering used for full-length reads. Sequences were annotated with PyIR, a Python wrapper for IgBLAST v1.9, and V/J genes and CDR3 were assigned using IMGT germline references. Reads with weak V/J assignments (E-value above 1e-6), missing CDR3, stop codons, out-of-frame junctions, or ambiguous translated residues were removed. A V3J clonotype was defined by an identical inferred V gene, J gene, and CDR3 amino acid sequence. Percentage overlap between repertoires was calculated by dividing the number of shared unique clonotypes by the size of the smaller repertoire. Three approaches were used to assess repertoire richness: RTK rarefaction, the Chao1 estimator, and Recon v2.1 estimates of unobserved clonotypes. For all TCRbeta clonotypes obtained by the gDNA method from a few donors, generation probabilities were computed with OLGA. Drawn from immuneACCESS, this table holds only the in-frame rearrangements with V and J called that TCRdb kept. Clones are partly lost; checked studies trace under half to an unresolved V gene and leave the rest unexplained. V, J and clone size reflect that table, while D and trimming were determined from the DNA. For this sample the table gives 2 million to 2.5 million clones, of which 95% were detected only once. The biggest ten clones account for more than 0.1% of the sample.

The TCR originated in a man younger than 30 in good health. Sequenced: naive CD4+ T cells sorted from blood. The cell subset or site label corresponds to: CD45RA+ positively selected. The chain is encoded by TRBV7-9 joined to TRBJ1-6; the D gene is perhaps TRBD1, from 5 matching bases. The CDR3 sequence is CASSLVGGSGSPLHF. The DNA sequence is TGTGCCAGCAGCTTAGTTGGGGGTTCTGGTTCACCCCTCCACTTT.